Following are 18 T cell receptor beta chains from one sample sequenced in a study of CD8+ T cells in alopecia areata. Reverse transcription of extracted RNA yielded cDNA, which provided the sequencing template. Clones were sequenced by immunoSEQ multiplex PCR, and TCRdb holds only the in-frame ones, with some missing. The profile covers 150,000 to 200,000 clones, with 55% to 70% appearing a single time and approximately 3.4% taken by the ten largest. Stated treatment: oral pan-JAK inhibitor, 5-10 mg twice daily. The sample in question was CD4+ T cells sorted from blood, obtained at week 4, from a patient treated with tofacitinib. All receptors come from a human donor with alopecia areata.

The V and J genes are TRBV29-1 and TRBJ1-1, with TRBD1 matching 8 bases. With 6 bases clipped from V and 1 base from J, the junction kept 7 bases outside the gene matches. Germline values: CDR1 SQVTM, CDR2 ANQGSEA. The CDR3 has 14 amino acids. CDR3 bases: TGCAGCGTACCCCAGGGGGCTGCGAACACTGAAGCTTTCTTT. Protein product: CSVPQGAANTEAFF.

The chain carries TRBV5-1 and TRBJ2-5, with 7 nucleotides matching TRBD2. Germline V lookup: CDR1 SGHRS, CDR2 YFSETQ. The ends lost 0 bases at V and 3 bases at J; junction bases unmatched: 5. The CDR3 runs to 15 residues. The CDR3 loop is CASSLVGGLEETQYF. CDR3 coding DNA: TGCGCCAGCAGCTTGGTGGGCGGACTAGAAGAGACCCAGTACTTC. Together with reference TRBV5-1 and TRBJ2-5, the CDR3 gives the full variable domain: KAGVTQTPRYLIKTRGQQVTLSCSPISGHRSVSWYQQTPGQGLQFLFEYFSETQRNKGNFPGRFSGRQFSNSRSEMNVSTLELGDSALYLCASSLVGGLEETQYFGPGTRLLVL.

The genes are TRBV30 and TRBJ1-5; no clear D gene. CDR3 size: 13 residues. Germline V gene lookup returns CDR1 GTSNPN and CDR2 SVGIG (reference sequence). V was trimmed by 5 bases and J by 2 bases, leaving 10 bases between them. The CDR3 DNA reads as TGTGCCTGGTCGATCGGGGGCAATCAGCCCCAGCATTTT. It yields the protein CAWSIGGNQPQHF.

The V gene is TRBV20-1, the J gene TRBJ2-5; D call uncertain. Germline values: CDR1 DFQATT, CDR2 SNEGSKA (reference sequence). The CDR3 is 11 amino acids. V was cut by 6 bases and J by 7 bases, with 12 bases left in between. The CDR3 DNA sequence: TGCAGTGCAAATCACGGGCGGACCCAGTACTTC. Amino acids: CSANHGRTQYF.

The CDR3 spells CASSFRQGRNSPLHF. Written as DNA, the CDR3 is TGTGCCAGCAGCTTTCGACAGGGGCGTAATTCACCCCTCCACTTT. V usage is TRBV5-6 and J usage is TRBJ1-6, with 8 bases lining up with TRBD1. The CDR3 extends over 15 amino acids. Trimming removed 2 bases from V and 6 bases from J; junction bases left unmatched: 4. Germline-derived CDR1 and CDR2 are SGHDT and YYEEEE.

The chain has TRBV30 and TRBJ2-3, with D tentatively TRBD1 or TRBD2 (5 bases each). The CDR3 extends over 13 amino acids. V was trimmed by 3 bases and J by 6 bases, leaving 13 bases between them. Germline V gene lookup returns CDR1 GTSNPN and CDR2 SVGIG (reference sequence). In DNA form, the CDR3 reads TGTGCCTGGAGGGGGGAGCCCGGGGATACGCAGTATTTT. Its protein is CAWRGEPGDTQYF.

This clone was seen a few times. V is TRBV2 and J is TRBJ1-4; 9 bases fit TRBD1. This CDR3 has 14 residues. J was trimmed by 8 bases and V by 3 bases; bases with no gene match: 4. Germline V gene sequence: CDR1 SNHLY, CDR2 FYNNEI. The CDR3 is CASSEGQGREKLFF. DNA of the CDR3: TGTGCCAGCAGTGAGGGACAGGGAAGAGAAAAACTGTTTTTT.

This clone was observed a few times. The chain carries TRBV10-3 and TRBJ2-7; 9 bases fit TRBD1. V was clipped by 6 bases and J by 2 bases; unmatched bases: 2. Germline lookup yields CDR1 ENHRY and CDR2 SYGVKD. This CDR3 is 13 amino acids long. CDR3 amino acids: CAIRGQGTYEQYF. The CDR3 DNA reads as TGTGCCATCAGGGGACAGGGCACCTACGAGCAGTACTTC.

The V call is TRBV5-1, the J call TRBJ2-5; D call uncertain. V lost 2 bases to trimming and J lost 5 bases, with 10 bases between them. This CDR3 region has 13 residues. Germline V gene lookup returns CDR1 SGHRS and CDR2 YFSETQ. The CDR3 region has the DNA TGCGCCAGCAGCTTAGACCCCGGGGAGACCCAGTACTTC. Its protein product is CASSLDPGETQYF.

This clone was detected a few times. The J gene is TRBJ2-2, the V gene TRBV2, with 7 positions matching TRBD1. CDR1 is SNHLY and CDR2 is FYNNEI in the germline V gene. The ends lost 6 bases at V and 2 bases at J; junction bases unmatched: 12. The CDR3 spans 17 residues. This CDR3 reads CASSAEWTGLNTGELFF. CDR3 nucleotide sequence: TGTGCCAGCAGCGCAGAGTGGACAGGTCTTAACACCGGGGAGCTGTTTTTT.

The chain carries TRBV4-2 and TRBJ1-4; 10 positions agree with TRBD1. V gave up 2 bases and J gave up 6 bases; unmatched junction bases: 9. Germline CDR1 reads LGHNA; CDR2 reads YNFKEQ. The CDR3 spans 17 residues. The CDR3 DNA is TGTGCCAGCAGCCAAAGGCCGGGACAGGGGATGTATGAAAAACTGTTTTTT. Translating it yields CASSQRPGQGMYEKLFF.

This clone was picked up a small number of times. Germline is not matched at one junction end, which may reflect a read error. The chain has TRBV6-5 and TRBJ1-5, with a tentative D call TRBD1 (6 bases). The CDR3 covers 15 residues. The germline V gene encodes CDR1 MNHEY and CDR2 SVGAGI. The CDR3 loop is CASSPSPGGAWFAAF. CDR3 coding DNA: TGTGCCAGCAGTCCCAGCCCCGGGGGCGCGTGGTTTGCCGCATTT.

This chain links TRBV30 with TRBJ2-7; tentative D call: TRBD1 (5 bases). V gave up 1 base and J gave up 3 bases, with 19 bases separating them. Germline V gene sequence: CDR1 GTSNPN, CDR2 SVGIG (reference sequence). The CDR3 covers 16 residues. CDR3 nucleotide sequence: TGTGCCTGGAGTGACAGGTACTCCTCCCCTTTCTACGAGCAGTACTTC. It translates to CAWSDRYSSPFYEQYF.

V is TRBV15 and J is TRBJ2-5; D is possibly TRBD1 (6 bases). The CDR3 is 15 residues long. Germline CDR1 LNHNV, CDR2 YYDKDF (reference sequence). Between the trimmed V and J ends, which lost 0 bases and 5 bases, there was a span of 13 bases. DNA for the CDR3: TGTGCCACCAGCAGAGATCCGACAGGTGGGGAGACCCAGTACTTC. It codes for CATSRDPTGGETQYF. Drawing the rest from reference TRBV15 and TRBJ2-5, the complete variable domain is DAMVIQNPRYQVTQFGKPVTLSCSQTLNHNVMYWYQQKSSQAPKLLFHYYDKDFNNEADTPDNFQSRRPNTSFCFLDIRSPGLGDTAMYLCATSRDPTGGETQYFGPGTRLLVL.

J is TRBJ2-3 and V is TRBV7-2; 15 bases are a match to TRBD2. Germline-derived CDR1 and CDR2 are SGHTA and FQGNSA. The trim removed 4 bases at V and 4 bases at J, leaving 9 bases unmatched. There are 18 residues in the CDR3. CDR3 in amino acids: CASSSRTSGGAGADTQYF. The CDR3 DNA is TGTGCCAGCAGCTCCCGGACTAGCGGGGGGGCAGGGGCAGATACGCAGTATTTT.

This chain links TRBV29-1 with TRBJ1-2; 8 positions match TRBD1. After removal of 3 bases from V and 2 bases from J, the junction contained 5 bases not matched to a gene. This CDR3 comprises 14 residues. Germline V gene sequence: CDR1 SQVTM, CDR2 ANQGSEA. CDR3 nucleotide sequence: TGCAGCGTTGAGCCCCGACAGGGGAACTATGGCTACACCTTC. Residues: CSVEPRQGNYGYTF. Supplemented by reference TRBV29-1 and TRBJ1-2, the full variable domain reads SAVISQKPSRDICQRGTSLTIQCQVDSQVTMMFWYRQQPGQSLTLIATANQGSEATYESGFVIDKFPISRPNLTFSTLTVSNMSPEDSSIYLCSVEPRQGNYGYTFGSGTRLTVV.

V usage is TRBV7-9 and J usage is TRBJ2-2; D may correspond to TRBD1 or TRBD2 (5 bases each). V lost 5 bases to trimming and J lost 7 bases, with 17 bases between them. Germline CDR1 and CDR2: SEHNR and FQNEAQ (reference sequence). The CDR3 covers 15 residues. The CDR3 region is CASSKTLGTGGELFF. The DNA of the CDR3 is TGTGCCAGCAGCAAAACTCTGGGGACGGGCGGGGAGCTGTTTTTT.

V is TRBV4-2 and J is TRBJ1-5, with D hard to call. Trimming cost V 1 base and J 0 bases, with 7 bases left between them. Per germline, CDR1 LGHNA and CDR2 YNFKEQ. The CDR3 length is 15 residues. The CDR3 DNA reads TGTGCCAGCAGCCAAGCGGCATATAGCAATCAGCCCCAGCATTTT. Its translation: CASSQAAYSNQPQHF.